This entry lists 25 T cell receptor beta chains sequenced from one sample in a study of T cells after yellow fever vaccination (dated by TCRdb to about 2019). Explained via the paper, the treatment or condition label denotes: live attenuated yellow fever vaccine strain. The library was produced with 5' RACE. The run used an Illumina HiSeq 2500. TCRdb trimmed public reads at Q25 via fastp, called clones via MiXCR and kept in-frame beta chains. Each record represents a unique CDR3 protein, reported with the most common genes and DNA among its rows. The sample table lists roughly 500,000 distinct CDR3 sequences, 19% of them with a count of one. The leading ten clones occupy roughly 13% of the sample. The sample in question was PBMCs, obtained 15 days after the yellow fever booster vaccination. These receptor sequences come from a young man who received the YFV17D yellow fever vaccine.

This clonotype turned up a few times. The chain links TRBV5-5 to TRBJ2-3; possible D gene TRBD1, 5 bases. The CDR3 contains 14 residues. Trimming stripped 0 bases from V and 5 bases from J, with 10 bases between. Germline V lookup: CDR1 SGHKS, CDR2 YYEKEE (reference sequence). The CDR3 DNA is TGTGCCAGCAGCTTGGAAGGGGCAGGAGATACGCAGTATTTT. This codes for CASSLEGAGDTQYF.

V usage is TRBV12-5 and J usage is TRBJ2-2; 9 bases are shared with TRBD2. This CDR3 has 17 amino acids. From germline, CDR1 is LGHNT and CDR2 FRNRAP. V lost 2 bases to trimming and J lost 5 bases; unmatched junction nucleotides: 9. In nucleotides, the CDR3 is TGTGCTAGTGGTTTGCCGACTAGCGGAATGGGGACCGGGGAGCTGTTTTTT. It is translated as CASGLPTSGMGTGELFF.

V gene TRBV2 combines with J gene TRBJ1-2, with TRBD1 matching 7 bases. Trimming cost V 1 base and J 4 bases; bases outside gene matches: 0. The CDR3 contains 13 residues. Germline V gene data show CDR1 as SNHLY and CDR2 as FYNNEI. The CDR3 DNA reads TGTGCCAGCAGTGAAGACAGGGGCTATGGCTACACCTTC. This sequence encodes CASSEDRGYGYTF.

J is TRBJ2-7 and V is TRBV5-5; D may correspond to TRBD1 or TRBD2 (5 bases each). CDR1 SGHKS and CDR2 YYEKEE come from the germline V gene (reference sequence). This CDR3 has 14 amino acids. V lost 4 bases and J 7 bases, leaving 18 bases between the germline ends. The CDR3 bases are TGTGCCAGCAGCCTGTGGACAACGCGCGGGGAGCAGTACTTC. Protein: CASSLWTTRGEQYF.

The sample holds a few counts of this clonotype. The rearrangement uses TRBV4-3 and TRBJ2-3; 10 nucleotides line up with TRBD2. The V gene end was trimmed by 0 bases and the J gene end by 1 base; junction bases not matched to a gene: 4. Per the germline V gene, CDR1 is LGHNA and CDR2 is YSLEER. The length of the CDR3 is 17 residues. The CDR3 loop is CASSQEEAGGGTDTQYF. CDR3 nucleotide sequence: TGCGCCAGCAGCCAAGAAGAAGCGGGAGGGGGCACAGATACGCAGTATTTT.

The chain recombines TRBV5-1 with TRBJ2-5, with D maybe TRBD1 (5 bases). V was pared by 6 bases and J by 3 bases, with 15 bases between. CDR3 length equals 14 residues. Germline values: CDR1 SGHRS, CDR2 YFSETQ. CDR3 DNA: TGCGCCAGCACCCGGACAAACCAAGAAGAGACCCAGTACTTC. Translated, it gives CASTRTNQEETQYF.

The V call is TRBV9, the J call TRBJ2-7; D uncertain. The germline CDR1 and CDR2 sequences are SGDLS and YYNGEE. CDR3 length: 12 residues. Between the trimmed V and J ends, which lost 3 bases and 6 bases, there was a span of 10 bases. CDR3: CASSAVVGEQYF. Written as DNA, the CDR3 is TGTGCCAGCAGCGCTGTCGTGGGCGAGCAGTACTTC.

The chain joins TRBV28 to TRBJ2-7, with D perhaps TRBD2 (6 bases). CDR1 MDHEN and CDR2 SYDVKM come from the germline V gene. V lost 2 bases to trimming and J lost 6 bases, with 8 bases between them. CDR3 size: 12 residues. The CDR3 region has the DNA TGTGCCAGCAGTTTACGGGGGAGCGAGCAGTACTTC. Its protein product is CASSLRGSEQYF.

This chain connects TRBV3-1 to TRBJ2-3; TRBD2 matches 9 bases. Germline loops: CDR1 LGHDT, CDR2 YNNKEL (reference sequence). The CDR3 sequence is 16 residues long. V was pared by 4 bases and J by 7 bases, with 12 bases of the junction left unmatched. Written as DNA, the CDR3 is TGTGCCAGCAGCCCCGACGGTGGGCTAGCGGGGTATACGCAGTATTTT. This translates into CASSPDGGLAGYTQYF.

This clonotype has a handful of counts. The genes are TRBV6-5 and TRBJ1-2, with a weak D call TRBD1 (5 bases). V was cut by 6 bases and J by 4 bases, with 9 bases left in between. The CDR3 spans 12 residues. From germline, CDR1 is MNHEY and CDR2 SVGAGI. The CDR3, as DNA: TGTGCCAGCAGCTCAGGGTTCTATGGCTACACCTTC. Translated, it gives CASSSGFYGYTF.

This clonotype was detected only a few times. The rearrangement uses TRBV12-3 or TRBV12-4 and TRBJ2-2, with D hard to call. The CDR3 sequence is 14 residues long. Trimming took 7 bases from V and 1 from J, leaving 10 bases between them. CDR3: CASIGNLNTGELFF. CDR3 nucleotide sequence: TGTGCCAGCATTGGAAACTTGAACACCGGGGAGCTGTTTTTT.

This clonotype was seen a handful of times. The chain links TRBV15 to TRBJ2-1, with 7 positions matching TRBD2. Germline CDR1 and CDR2: LNHNV and YYDKDF (reference sequence). V was clipped by 4 bases and J by 3 bases; unmatched bases: 9. The CDR3 sequence is 16 residues long. CDR3 nucleotide sequence: TGTGCCACCAGCATATCTAGCGGCCTACACTACAATGAGCAGTTCTTC. Translating it yields CATSISSGLHYNEQFF.

V usage is TRBV11-2 and J usage is TRBJ2-7; the match to TRBD2 covers 11 bases. J lost 2 bases, V lost 3 bases, and 3 bases had no gene match. The CDR3 is 15 amino acids. Germline V gene sequence: CDR1 SGHAT, CDR2 FQNNGV. The chain's CDR3 is CASSFSTSGTYEQYF. CDR3 sequence (DNA): TGTGCCAGCAGCTTCTCGACTAGCGGGACCTACGAGCAGTACTTC.

The chain carries TRBV20-1 and TRBJ2-2; possibly TRBD2 for D (6 bases). CDR1 DFQATT and CDR2 SNEGSKA come from the germline V gene (reference sequence). The CDR3 has 15 residues. V dropped 5 bases and J dropped 5 bases, with 18 bases sitting between them. The CDR3 region is CSAGGWGASTGELFF. For the CDR3, the DNA is TGCAGTGCTGGAGGGTGGGGAGCGTCTACCGGGGAGCTGTTTTTT.

V gene TRBV28 combines with J gene TRBJ2-2; 8 positions match TRBD2. This CDR3 has 15 amino acids. J lost 1 base, V lost 8 bases, and 6 bases had no gene match. Germline-derived CDR1 and CDR2 are MDHEN and SYDVKM. The CDR3 sequence: CASCTSGRNTGELFF. The CDR3 coding sequence is TGTGCCAGCTGCACTAGCGGAAGGAACACCGGGGAGCTGTTTTTT.

J is TRBJ2-2 and V is TRBV5-1, with 9 bases lining up with TRBD2. V lost 3 bases to trimming and J lost 1 base; unmatched junction nucleotides: 4. CDR1 SGHRS and CDR2 YFSETQ come from the germline V gene. The CDR3 is 16 amino acids. The CDR3 spells CASSSGLALNTGELFF. Written as DNA, the CDR3 is TGCGCCAGCAGCTCGGGACTAGCCCTGAACACCGGGGAGCTGTTTTTT.

This clonotype was counted a few times. The chain employs TRBV19 and TRBJ2-5, with D perhaps TRBD2 (7 bases). Germline CDR1 reads LNHDA; CDR2 reads SQIVND (reference sequence). V was cut by 7 bases and J by 1 base, with 13 bases left in between. The CDR3 loop spans 14 amino acids. CDR3 in amino acids: CASTVRGAQETQYF. The CDR3 DNA reads as TGTGCCAGTACCGTACGGGGGGCCCAAGAGACCCAGTACTTC. Complete variable domain (other parts from reference TRBV19 and TRBJ2-5): DGGITQSPKYLFRKEGQNVTLSCEQNLNHDAMYWYRQDPGQGLRLIYYSQIVNDFQKGDIAEGYSVSREKKESFPLTVTSAQKNPTAFYLCASTVRGAQETQYFGPGTRLLVL.

This CDR3 reads CASTQPVSTDTQYF. The CDR3 DNA sequence: TGTGCCAGCACCCAGCCGGTTAGCACAGATACGCAGTATTTT. The rearrangement links TRBV7-2 to TRBJ2-3; D is unclear. CDR1 is SGHTA, CDR2 FQGNSA, per germline. The CDR3 has 14 amino acids. Trimming took 7 bases from V and 0 from J, leaving 11 bases between them. Together with reference TRBV7-2 and TRBJ2-3, the CDR3 gives the full variable domain: GAGVSQSPSNKVTEKGKDVELRCDPISGHTALYWYRQSLGQGLEFLIYFQGNSAPDKSGLPSDRFSAERTGGSVSTLTIQRTQQEDSAVYLCASTQPVSTDTQYFGPGTRLTVL.

This clonotype came up a few times. CDR3 coding DNA: TGCGCCAGCAGTCTAAGCGGCTCCCACTACGAGCAGTACTTC. This encodes CASSLSGSHYEQYF. The chain links TRBV23-1 to TRBJ2-7, with a tentative D call TRBD2 (5 bases). TRBV23-1 is an open reading frame whose function is uncertain. Trimming left V 4 bases short and J 3 bases short, with 13 bases between. The CDR3 has 14 residues.

This clonotype was counted between two and nine times. The chain links TRBV5-1 to TRBJ2-1; the match to TRBD2 covers 9 bases. V was clipped by 3 bases and J by 8 bases; unmatched bases: 9. The CDR3 totals 15 residues. Looked up from germline, CDR1 is SGHRS and CDR2 is YFSETQ. The CDR3 is CASSYLAGIEYEQFF. CDR3 coding DNA: TGCGCCAGCAGCTACCTAGCGGGGATTGAGTATGAGCAGTTCTTC.

The chain recombines TRBV9 with TRBJ2-5; 13 bases are a match to TRBD2. Looked up from germline, CDR1 is SGDLS and CDR2 is YYNGEE. V lost 0 bases to trimming and J lost 2 bases; unmatched junction nucleotides: 7. This CDR3 has 18 amino acids. The CDR3 bases are TGTGCCAGCAGCGTAGCTACAGGGACTAGCGGGGAGCAAGAGACCCAGTACTTC. This sequence encodes CASSVATGTSGEQETQYF. Filled out from reference TRBV9 and TRBJ2-5, the complete variable domain reads DSGVTQTPKHLITATGQRVTLRCSPRSGDLSVYWYQQSLDQGLQFLIQYYNGEERAKGNILERFSAQQFPDLHSELNLSSLELGDSALYFCASSVATGTSGEQETQYFGPGTRLLVL.

The genes are TRBV6-2 or TRBV6-3 and TRBJ2-1, with D uncertain. The V and J ends lost 0 bases and 4 bases respectively, with 7 bases between them. This CDR3 region has 14 residues. The germline CDR1 and CDR2 sequences are MNHEY and SVGEGT. The CDR3 region has the DNA TGTGCCAGCAGTTACTCCGTTGTGTACAATGAGCAGTTCTTC. It yields the protein CASSYSVVYNEQFF.

V and J are TRBV28 and TRBJ2-5, with TRBD2 matching 8 bases. The J segment lost 6 bases and the V segment lost 2 bases, leaving 17 bases of the junction unmatched. CDR1 is MDHEN and CDR2 is SYDVKM in the germline V gene. This CDR3 region has 18 residues. The chain's CDR3 is CASSLRWWDGRAVKTQYF. The DNA for the CDR3 is TGTGCCAGCAGTTTAAGGTGGTGGGACGGGAGGGCCGTGAAGACCCAGTACTTC.

The chain recombines TRBV7-9 with TRBJ2-1; a possible D gene is TRBD2 (5 bases). CDR3 size: 14 residues. CDR1 and CDR2 from the germline V gene are SEHNR and FQNEAQ (reference sequence). Between the trimmed V and J ends, which lost 1 base and 9 bases, there was a span of 13 bases. The DNA for the CDR3 is TGTGCCAGCAGCTTAGAGTCATCCAGCGGTGAGCAGTTCTTC. It yields the protein CASSLESSSGEQFF. Looking up the rest from reference TRBV7-9 and TRBJ2-1 gives the full variable domain: DTGVSQNPRHKITKRGQNVTFRCDPISEHNRLYWYRQTLGQGPEFLTYFQNEAQLEKSRLLSDRFSAERPKGSFSTLEIQRTEQGDSAMYLCASSLESSSGEQFFGPGTRLTVL.

V is TRBV7-8 and J is TRBJ2-1; no clear D gene. Germline V gene lookup returns CDR1 SGHVS and CDR2 FQNEAQ. Between the trimmed V and J ends, which lost 2 bases and 1 base, there was a span of 12 bases. This CDR3 spans 16 amino acids. The CDR3 DNA reads as TGTGCCAGCAGCTTATGGGCGGAGATGTCCTACAATGAGCAGTTCTTC. It specifies CASSLWAEMSYNEQFF.